This T cell receptor (beta chain) was recorded in a study of OX40 agonist ivuxolimab in advanced cancers. For the study in its entirety: Ivuxolimab was an agonistic, fully human IgG2 monoclonal antibody directed against OX40 (CD134), a costimulatory receptor. Intravenous ivuxolimab was administered to patients every 2 weeks at six dose levels: 0.01, 0.1, 0.3, 1.5, 3 and 10 mg/kg. Of the approximately 50 dose-escalation patients, hepatocellular carcinoma was present in some 19, melanoma in roughly 15, renal cell carcinoma in 9 and head and neck cancer in 9. A male proportion of 82.7% and a mean age of 60 years, ranging from roughly 23 to 90, were recorded for the dose-escalation cohort. Patients were allowed to have had prior anti-PD-1, anti-PD-L1 or anti-CTLA-4 therapy, and 40% to 45% of the dose-escalation patients had been treated with checkpoint inhibitors. Partial responses were achieved by three dose-escalation patients, of whom one had hepatocellular carcinoma and two had cutaneous melanoma. Peripheral TCRbeta sequencing aimed to test whether ivuxolimab altered TCR sequence diversity and caused clonal T-cell expansion. The monotherapy dose-escalation portion (N of about 57 patients) of the phase I ivuxolimab trial is reported in the paper.

To note about this clone: It has no known antigen specificity. There are no base qualities to consult, and no much larger clone falls within one base.

Patients with autoimmune disease history or receiving systemic immunosuppression were excluded from the trial. Peripheral blood for TCR sequencing was collected from all dose cohorts at baseline, on cycle 4 day 1, and on cycle 7 day 1. The samples were drawn from a first-in-human, open-label, multicenter phase I dose-escalation trial of ivuxolimab. Adults with locally advanced or metastatic melanoma, renal cell carcinoma, hepatocellular carcinoma or head and neck squamous cell carcinoma were enrolled in the trial. Before TCR sequencing, CD4+ and CD8+ T cells were separately sorted from peripheral blood. Reading from cysteine to phenylalanine, the CDR3 counts 13 amino acids. Left in the record is the CDR3 DNA by itself, 39 bases read in frame from the first base. Relative to germline, V is 1 base shorter and J is 9 bases shorter, with 12 bases between their ends. As encoded in the germline V gene, CDR1 is SGHDT while CDR2 is YYEEEE.

Genomic DNA was isolated from the sorted cells so that the TCRbeta CDR3 region could be sequenced. TCRbeta CDR3 regions were sequenced using the immunoSEQ Assay. TCRdb provides this immuneACCESS table in a form limited to in-frame rearrangements. Some clones are lacking; in checked studies, under half of them reflect an unresolved V gene, and why the rest are absent is not known. The sample table holds fewer than 70,000 clones, of which more than 85% were seen once. The top ten hold around 3.6% of the sample. Broader findings and caveats from the paper: The antigen specificity of the clonally expanded peripheral T cells was not determined. At doses from 0.1 to 3.0 mg/kg, clonal expansion was seen in both CD4+ and CD8+ blood T cells between baseline and week 6. In the 0.1-3.0 mg/kg groups, partial responders had among the lowest normalized peripheral clonal expansion, particularly in CD8+ T cells. After ivuxolimab, expanded clones were on average more numerous among CD8+ T cells than among CD4+ T cells. Low levels of normalized T-cell clonal expansion were also seen in some patients who did not respond.

Recombination linked TRBV5-6 to TRBJ2-3, with the D gene too uncertain to name. The material sequenced was CD4+ or CD8+ T cells sorted from blood, taken in a trial of the OX40 agonist ivuxolimab. This TCR was recovered from an adult with an advanced solid tumor such as melanoma, head and neck, liver or kidney cancer. The nucleotide sequence is TGTGCCAGCAGCTTGAAATCTAGAGACACGCAGTATTTT. Protein translation: CASSLKSRDTQYF.